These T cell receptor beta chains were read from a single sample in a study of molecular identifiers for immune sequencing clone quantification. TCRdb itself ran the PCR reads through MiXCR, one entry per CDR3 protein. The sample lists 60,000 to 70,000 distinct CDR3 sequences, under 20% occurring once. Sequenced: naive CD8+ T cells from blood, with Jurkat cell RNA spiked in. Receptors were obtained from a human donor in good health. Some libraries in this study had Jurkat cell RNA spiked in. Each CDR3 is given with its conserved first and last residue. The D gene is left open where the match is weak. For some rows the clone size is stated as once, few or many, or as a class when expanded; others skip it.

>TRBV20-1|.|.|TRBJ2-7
CSATLDWAYEQYF
TGCAGTGCTACGCTAGACTGGGCCTACGAGCAGTACTTC
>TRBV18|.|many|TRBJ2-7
CASSTFEREQYF
TGTGCCAGCTCAACCTTCGAGCGAGAGCAGTACTTC
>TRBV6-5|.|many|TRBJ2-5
CASSYGLETQYF
TGTGCCAGCAGTTACGGTCTGGAGACCCAGTACTTC
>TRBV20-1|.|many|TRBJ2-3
CSATARGANTDTQYF
TGCAGTGCTACGGCTAGGGGGGCTAACACAGATACGCAGTATTTT
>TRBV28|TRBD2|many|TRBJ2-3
CASSLLSGSLGSTDTQYF
TGTGCCAGCAGTTTATTGAGCGGGAGCTTGGGAAGCACAGATACGCAGTATTTT
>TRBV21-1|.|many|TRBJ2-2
CASSKVRDSPKEVHTGELFF
TGTGCCAGCAGCAAAGTCCGGGACTCCCCGAAAGAAGTTCACACCGGGGAGCTGTTTTTT
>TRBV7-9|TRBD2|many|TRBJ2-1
CASSLGLAGAEQFF
TGTGCCAGCAGCTTAGGGCTAGCGGGAGCTGAGCAGTTCTTC
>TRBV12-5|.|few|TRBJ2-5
CASGPGKETQYF
TGTGCTAGTGGGCCAGGAAAAGAGACCCAGTACTTC
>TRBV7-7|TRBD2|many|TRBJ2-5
CASSSGLAEETQYF
TGTGCTAGCAGCTCGGGACTAGCGGAAGAGACCCAGTACTTC
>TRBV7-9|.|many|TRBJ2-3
CASSSVIRDTDRTDTQYF
TGTGCCAGCAGCTCTGTGATCCGGGACACGGACCGCACAGATACGCAGTATTTT
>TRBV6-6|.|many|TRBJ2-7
CASTIPGGVREQYF
TGTGCCAGCACCATCCCCGGTGGGGTGAGGGAGCAGTACTTC
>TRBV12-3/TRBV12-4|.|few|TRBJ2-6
CASTPTGANVLTF
TGTGCCAGCACCCCGACTGGGGCCAACGTCCTGACTTTC
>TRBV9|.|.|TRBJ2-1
CASSVVAGSLSSYNEQLF
TGTGCCAGCAGCGTAGTAGCCGGAAGTCTTAGCTCCTACAATGAGCAGCTCTTC
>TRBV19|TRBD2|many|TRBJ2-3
CASSTTLAGLVSDTQYF
TGTGCCAGTAGTACCACCTTAGCGGGCCTAGTCTCAGATACGCAGTATTTT
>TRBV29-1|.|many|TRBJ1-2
CSVAGQRDNYGYTF
TGCAGCGTTGCTGGGCAGAGAGATAACTATGGCTACACCTTC
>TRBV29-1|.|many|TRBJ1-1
CSAPDRVEAFF
TGCAGCGCCCCGGATCGTGTTGAAGCTTTCTTT
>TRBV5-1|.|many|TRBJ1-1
CASSSQGYTEAFF
TGCGCCAGCAGCTCCCAGGGGTACACTGAAGCTTTCTTT
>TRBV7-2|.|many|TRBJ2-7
CASSRAVLYEQYF
TGTGCCAGCAGCCGTGCGGTACTCTACGAGCAGTACTTC
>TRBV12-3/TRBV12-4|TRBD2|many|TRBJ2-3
CAAGGPSGRADTQYF
TGTGCCGCCGGAGGCCCTAGCGGGAGGGCAGATACGCAGTATTTT
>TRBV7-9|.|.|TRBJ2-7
CASSSRNYEQYF
TGTGCCAGCAGCTCCAGGAACTACGAGCAGTACTTC
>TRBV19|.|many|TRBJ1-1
CASSIALGSTEAFF
TGTGCCAGTAGTATCGCCCTGGGGAGCACTGAAGCTTTCTTT
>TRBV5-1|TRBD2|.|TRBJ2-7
CAGSLAGGYEQYF
TGCGCCGGCAGCTTAGCGGGCGGCTACGAGCAGTACTTC
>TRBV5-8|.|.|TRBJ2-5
CASSPEDWQETQYF
TGTGCCAGCAGCCCAGAGGACTGGCAAGAGACCCAGTACTTC
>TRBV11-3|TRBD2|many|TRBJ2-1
CASSFRTSNEQFF
TGTGCCAGCAGCTTCAGGACTAGTAATGAGCAGTTCTTC
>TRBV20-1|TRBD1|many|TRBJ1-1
CSAWTGLMAEAFF
TGCAGTGCCTGGACAGGGCTTATGGCTGAAGCTTTCTTT
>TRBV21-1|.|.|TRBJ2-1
CASSTGSGRFCNEQFF
TGTGCCAGCAGCACAGGTAGCGGGAGGTTCTGCAATGAGCAGTTCTTC
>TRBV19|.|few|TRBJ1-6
CASTPRGSLGNSPLHF
TGTGCCAGTACCCCCCGGGGGTCCCTTGGGAATTCACCCCTCCACTTT
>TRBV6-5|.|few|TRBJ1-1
CASGRLNTEAFF
TGTGCCAGCGGCCGCCTGAACACTGAAGCTTTCTTT
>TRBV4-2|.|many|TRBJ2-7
CASSQLGAVTYEQYF
TGTGCCAGCAGCCAACTCGGGGCAGTAACCTACGAGCAGTACTTC
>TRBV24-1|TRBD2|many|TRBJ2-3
CATSELAGGTDTQYF
TGTGCCACCAGCGAACTAGCGGGAGGCACAGATACGCAGTATTTT
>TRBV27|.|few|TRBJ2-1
CASSLLAVDNEQFF
TGTGCCAGCAGTTTATTAGCAGTTGACAATGAGCAGTTCTTC
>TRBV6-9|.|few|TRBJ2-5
CARWSVGGIAPTQYF
TGTGCCAGATGGTCAGTTGGGGGAATCGCCCCGACCCAGTACTTC